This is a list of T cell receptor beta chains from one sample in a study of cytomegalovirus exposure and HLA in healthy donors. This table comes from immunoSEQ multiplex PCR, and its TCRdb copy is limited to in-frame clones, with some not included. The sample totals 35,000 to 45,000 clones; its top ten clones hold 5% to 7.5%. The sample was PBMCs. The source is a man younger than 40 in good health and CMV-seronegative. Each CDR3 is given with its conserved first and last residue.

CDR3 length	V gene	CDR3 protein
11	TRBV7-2	CASSRSHEQYF
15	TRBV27	CASSLAGRTGRSYTF
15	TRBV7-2	CASSPQGPLNSPLHF
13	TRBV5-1	CASSAGPAETQYF
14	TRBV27	CASSLAGGVQPQHF
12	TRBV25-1	CASSPGKSGYTF
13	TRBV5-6	CASSLGGGTEAFF
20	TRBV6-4	CASSDGWVNDLTGGTYGYTF
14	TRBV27	CASRTGQPNTEAFF
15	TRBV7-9	CASSRDRINNSPLHF
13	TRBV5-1	CASSLGAGEKLFF
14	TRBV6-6	CASSYSGQSNGYTF
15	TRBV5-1	CASSLGGSSNQPQHF
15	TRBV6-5	CASSYSSASSYEQYF
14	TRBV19	CASSVRRGSDTQYF
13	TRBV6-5	CASSLLADYEQYF
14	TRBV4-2	CASSQDLLAGEQYF
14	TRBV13	CASRHRGTSYEQYF
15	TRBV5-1	CASSLAGGSQETQYF
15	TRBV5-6	CASTGRGLAETSPFF
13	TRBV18	CASSPESNQPQHF
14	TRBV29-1	CSVIRDSPDNEQFF
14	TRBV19	CASSKSHQANEQFF
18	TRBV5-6	CASSLAWQGGKGNQPQHF
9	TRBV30	CASSLYLHF
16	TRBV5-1	CASSLQVAGGSETQYF
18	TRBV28	CASSLYLGAGTGTQPQHF
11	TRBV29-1	CSFRVTGELFF
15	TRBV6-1	CASRDRGLVSGELFF
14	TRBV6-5	CASSKRGDTDTQYF
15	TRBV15	CATAEGAGPTYEQYF